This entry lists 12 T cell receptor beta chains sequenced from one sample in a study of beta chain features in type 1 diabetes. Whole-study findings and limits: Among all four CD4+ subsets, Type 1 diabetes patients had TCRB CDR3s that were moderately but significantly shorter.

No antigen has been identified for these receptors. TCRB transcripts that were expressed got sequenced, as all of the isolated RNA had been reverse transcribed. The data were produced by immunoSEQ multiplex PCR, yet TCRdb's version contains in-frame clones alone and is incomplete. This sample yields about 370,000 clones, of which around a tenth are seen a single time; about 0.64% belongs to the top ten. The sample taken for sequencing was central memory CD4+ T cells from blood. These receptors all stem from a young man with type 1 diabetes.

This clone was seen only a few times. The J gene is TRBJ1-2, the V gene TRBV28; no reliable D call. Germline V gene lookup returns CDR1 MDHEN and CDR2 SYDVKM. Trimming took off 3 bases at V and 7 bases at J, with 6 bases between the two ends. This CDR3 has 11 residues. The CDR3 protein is CASSFNRGYTF. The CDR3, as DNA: TGTGCCAGCAGTTTCAACCGTGGCTACACCTTC.

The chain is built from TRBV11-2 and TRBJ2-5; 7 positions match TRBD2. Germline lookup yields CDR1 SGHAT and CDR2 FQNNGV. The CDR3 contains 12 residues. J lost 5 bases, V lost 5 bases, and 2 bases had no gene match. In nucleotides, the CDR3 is TGTGCCAGCAGCGGGAGGGAGGAGACCCAGTACTTC. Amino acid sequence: CASSGREETQYF.

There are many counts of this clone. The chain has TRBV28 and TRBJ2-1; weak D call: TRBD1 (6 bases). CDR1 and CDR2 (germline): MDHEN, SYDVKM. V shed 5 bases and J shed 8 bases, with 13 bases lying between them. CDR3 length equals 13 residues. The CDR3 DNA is TGTGCCAGCAGTACACCGCAGGGGTATGAGCAGTTCTTC. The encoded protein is CASSTPQGYEQFF.

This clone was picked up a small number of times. Here the CDR3 DNA reads TGCGCCAGCAGCGGGGGGGACGGCGCGGAACTGTTTTTT. It is translated as CASSGGDGAELFF. This chain connects TRBV5-1 to TRBJ1-4, with a possible D match to TRBD1 (5 bases). Trimming removed 4 bases at V and 12 bases at J, with 16 bases between. The CDR3 runs 13 residues. Germline V gene lookup returns CDR1 SGHRS and CDR2 YFSETQ. Combining the CDR3 with reference TRBV5-1 and TRBJ1-4 gives the whole variable domain KAGVTQTPRYLIKTRGQQVTLSCSPISGHRSVSWYQQTPGQGLQFLFEYFSETQRNKGNFPGRFSGRQFSNSRSEMNVSTLELGDSALYLCASSGGDGAELFFGSGTQLSVL.

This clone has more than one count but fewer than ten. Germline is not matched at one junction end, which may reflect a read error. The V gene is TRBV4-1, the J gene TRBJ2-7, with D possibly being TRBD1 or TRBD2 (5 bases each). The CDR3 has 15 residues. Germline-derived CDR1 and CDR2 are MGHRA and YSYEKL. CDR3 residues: CASSQRWDGTYEQYF. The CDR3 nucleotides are TGTGCCAGCAGCCAAAGGTGGGACGGCACCTACGAGCAGTACTTC.

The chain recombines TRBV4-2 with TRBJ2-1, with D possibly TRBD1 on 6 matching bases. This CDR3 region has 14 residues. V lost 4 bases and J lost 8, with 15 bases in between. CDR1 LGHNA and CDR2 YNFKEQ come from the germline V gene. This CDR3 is CASSPGTPGDEQFF. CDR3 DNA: TGTGCCAGCAGCCCCGGGACACCGGGCGATGAGCAGTTCTTC.

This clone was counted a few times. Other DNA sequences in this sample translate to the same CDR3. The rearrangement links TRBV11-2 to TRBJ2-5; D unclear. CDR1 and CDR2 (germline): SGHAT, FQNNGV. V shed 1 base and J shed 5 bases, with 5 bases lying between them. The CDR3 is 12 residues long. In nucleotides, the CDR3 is TGTGCCAGCAGCTTAGCCGTGGAGACCCAGTACTTC. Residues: CASSLAVETQYF.

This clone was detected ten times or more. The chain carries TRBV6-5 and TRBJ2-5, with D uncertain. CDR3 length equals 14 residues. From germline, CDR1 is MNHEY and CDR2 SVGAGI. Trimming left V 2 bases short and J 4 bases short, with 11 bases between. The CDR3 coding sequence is TGTGCCAGCAGTTACACTCGCTTGGGAGAGACCCAGTACTTC. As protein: CASSYTRLGETQYF.

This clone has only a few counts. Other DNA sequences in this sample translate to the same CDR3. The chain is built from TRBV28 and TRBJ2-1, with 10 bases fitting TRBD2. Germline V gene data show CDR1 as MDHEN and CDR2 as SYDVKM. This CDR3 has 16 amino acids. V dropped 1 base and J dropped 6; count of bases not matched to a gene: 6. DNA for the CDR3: TGTGCCAGCAGTTTATTAGGGCTAGCGGGAGTCAATGAGCAGTTCTTC. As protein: CASSLLGLAGVNEQFF.

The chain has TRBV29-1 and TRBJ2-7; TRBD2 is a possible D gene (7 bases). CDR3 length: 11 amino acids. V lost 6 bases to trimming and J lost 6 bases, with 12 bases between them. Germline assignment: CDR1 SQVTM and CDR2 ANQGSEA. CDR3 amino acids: CSVQGRGEQYF. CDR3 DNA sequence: TGCAGCGTCCAGGGGAGGGGCGAGCAGTACTTC.

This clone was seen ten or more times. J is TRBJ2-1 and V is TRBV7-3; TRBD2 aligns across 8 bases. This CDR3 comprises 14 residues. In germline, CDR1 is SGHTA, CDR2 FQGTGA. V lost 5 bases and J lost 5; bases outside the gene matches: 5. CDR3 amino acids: CASSKQAGDNEQFF. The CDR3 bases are TGTGCCAGCAGCAAGCAAGCGGGGGACAATGAGCAGTTCTTC.

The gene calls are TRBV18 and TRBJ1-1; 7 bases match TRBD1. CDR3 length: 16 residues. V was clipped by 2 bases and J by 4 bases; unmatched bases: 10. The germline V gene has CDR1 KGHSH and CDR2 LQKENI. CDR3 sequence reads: CASSPGDRVFVTEAFF. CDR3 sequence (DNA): TGTGCCAGCTCACCAGGTGACAGGGTTTTCGTCACTGAAGCTTTCTTT.